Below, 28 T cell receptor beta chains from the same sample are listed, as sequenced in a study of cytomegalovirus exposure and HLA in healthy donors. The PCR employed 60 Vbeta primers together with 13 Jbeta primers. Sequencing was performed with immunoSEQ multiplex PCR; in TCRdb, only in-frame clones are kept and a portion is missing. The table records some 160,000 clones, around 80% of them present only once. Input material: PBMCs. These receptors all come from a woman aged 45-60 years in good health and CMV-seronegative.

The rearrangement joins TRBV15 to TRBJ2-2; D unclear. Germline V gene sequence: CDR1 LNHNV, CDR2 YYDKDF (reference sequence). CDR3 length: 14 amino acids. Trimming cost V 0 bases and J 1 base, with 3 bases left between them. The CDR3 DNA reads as TGTGCCACCAGCAGAGACGTGAACACCGGGGAGCTGTTTTTT. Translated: CATSRDVNTGELFF.

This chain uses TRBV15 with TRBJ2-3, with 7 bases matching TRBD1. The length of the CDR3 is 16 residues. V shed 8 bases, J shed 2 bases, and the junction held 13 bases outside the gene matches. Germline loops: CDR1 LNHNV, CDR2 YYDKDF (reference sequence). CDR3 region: CATSTGRTGVTDTQYF. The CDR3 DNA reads TGTGCCACCTCGACAGGGCGGACAGGAGTCACAGATACGCAGTATTTT.

CDR3 nucleotides: TGTGCCACCAGCAGAGATTCTAACAGCTATGGCTACACCTTC. Its translation is CATSRDSNSYGYTF. The J gene is TRBJ1-2, the V gene TRBV15, with unresolved D. The CDR3 covers 14 residues. The germline CDR1 and CDR2 sequences are LNHNV and YYDKDF (reference sequence). V was pared by 0 bases and J by 4 bases, with 9 bases between. The variable domain in full, completed from reference TRBV15 and TRBJ1-2, reads DAMVIQNPRYQVTQFGKPVTLSCSQTLNHNVMYWYQQKSSQAPKLLFHYYDKDFNNEADTPDNFQSRRPNTSFCFLDIRSPGLGDTAMYLCATSRDSNSYGYTFGSGTRLTVV.

Here the CDR3 DNA reads TGTGCCAGCAGCTTGAGTGAAGAAGAGACCCAGTACTTC. Amino acid sequence: CASSLSEEETQYF. V usage is TRBV7-9 and J usage is TRBJ2-5; D ambiguous. Germline V gene sequence: CDR1 SEHNR, CDR2 FQNEAQ (reference sequence). The CDR3 covers 13 residues. The V gene lost 3 bases and the J gene lost 3 bases, with 8 bases spanning the gap. Full variable domain (outside the CDR3, taken from reference TRBV7-9 and TRBJ2-5): DTGVSQNPRHKITKRGQNVTFRCDPISEHNRLYWYRQTLGQGPEFLTYFQNEAQLEKSRLLSDRFSAERPKGSFSTLEIQRTEQGDSAMYLCASSLSEEETQYFGPGTRLLVL.

The CDR3: CASSESGANEQFF. CDR3 in DNA: TGCGCCAGCAGTGAGTCGGGGGCCAATGAGCAGTTCTTC. V gene TRBV10-1 combines with J gene TRBJ2-1; D might be TRBD1 (6 bases). V was shortened by 0 bases and J by 6 bases, with 6 bases between the two germline ends. The CDR3 is 13 residues long. Germline V gene data show CDR1 as WNHNN and CDR2 as SYGVQD (reference sequence).

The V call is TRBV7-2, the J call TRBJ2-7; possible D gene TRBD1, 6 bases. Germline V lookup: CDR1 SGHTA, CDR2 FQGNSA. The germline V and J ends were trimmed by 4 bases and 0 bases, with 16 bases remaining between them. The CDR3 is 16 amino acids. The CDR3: CASSSKPGQISYEQYF. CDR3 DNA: TGTGCCAGCAGCTCGAAGCCGGGACAAATCTCCTACGAGCAGTACTTC.

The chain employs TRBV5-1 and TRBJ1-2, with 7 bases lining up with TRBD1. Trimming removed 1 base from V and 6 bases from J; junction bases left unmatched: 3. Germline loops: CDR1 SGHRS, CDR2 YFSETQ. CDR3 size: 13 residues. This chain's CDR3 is CASSLFGTDGYTF. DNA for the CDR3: TGCGCCAGCAGCTTGTTTGGGACAGATGGCTACACCTTC.

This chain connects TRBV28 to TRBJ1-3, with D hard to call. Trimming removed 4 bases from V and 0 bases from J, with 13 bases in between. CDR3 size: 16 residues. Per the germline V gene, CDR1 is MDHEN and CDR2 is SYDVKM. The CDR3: CASSSTPWSSGNTIYF. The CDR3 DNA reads TGTGCCAGCAGTTCTACTCCGTGGAGCTCTGGAAACACCATATATTTT.

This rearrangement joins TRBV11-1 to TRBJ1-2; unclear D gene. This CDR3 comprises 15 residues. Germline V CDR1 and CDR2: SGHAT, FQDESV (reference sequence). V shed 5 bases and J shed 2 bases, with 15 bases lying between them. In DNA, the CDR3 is TGTGCCAGCAGCCTTGGTCGGGAGGAAAACTATGGCTACACCTTC. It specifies CASSLGREENYGYTF.

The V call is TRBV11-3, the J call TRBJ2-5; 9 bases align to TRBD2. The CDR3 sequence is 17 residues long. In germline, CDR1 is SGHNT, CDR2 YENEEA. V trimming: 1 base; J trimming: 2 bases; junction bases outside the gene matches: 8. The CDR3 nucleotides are TGTGCCAGCAGCTTAGGACGGAGCGGGAGGCCTCAAGAGACCCAGTACTTC. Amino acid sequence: CASSLGRSGRPQETQYF.

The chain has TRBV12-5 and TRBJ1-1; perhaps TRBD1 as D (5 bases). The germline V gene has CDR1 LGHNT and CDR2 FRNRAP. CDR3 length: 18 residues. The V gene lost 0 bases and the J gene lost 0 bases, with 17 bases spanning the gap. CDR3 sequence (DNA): TGTGCTAGTGGTTTGGTACCTGTTCAGGGATGGATGAACACTGAAGCTTTCTTT. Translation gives CASGLVPVQGWMNTEAFF.

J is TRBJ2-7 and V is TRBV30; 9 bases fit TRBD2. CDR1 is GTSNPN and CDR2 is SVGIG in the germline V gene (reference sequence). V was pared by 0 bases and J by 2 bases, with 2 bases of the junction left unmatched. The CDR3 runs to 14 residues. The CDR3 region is CAWSVAGGTYEQYF. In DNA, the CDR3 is TGTGCCTGGAGTGTGGCGGGAGGGACCTACGAGCAGTACTTC. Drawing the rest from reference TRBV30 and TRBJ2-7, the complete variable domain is SQTIHQWPATLVQPVGSPLSLECTVEGTSNPNLYWYRQAAGRGLQLLFYSVGIGQISSEVPQNLSASRPQDRQFILSSKKLLLSDSGFYLCAWSVAGGTYEQYFGPGTRLTVT.

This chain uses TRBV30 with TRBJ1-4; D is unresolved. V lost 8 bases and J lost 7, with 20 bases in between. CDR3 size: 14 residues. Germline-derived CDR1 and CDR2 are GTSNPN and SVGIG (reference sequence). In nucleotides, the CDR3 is TGTGCCGGAGACTTTAGCGGGATGAGTGAAAAACTGTTTTTT. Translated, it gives CAGDFSGMSEKLFF.

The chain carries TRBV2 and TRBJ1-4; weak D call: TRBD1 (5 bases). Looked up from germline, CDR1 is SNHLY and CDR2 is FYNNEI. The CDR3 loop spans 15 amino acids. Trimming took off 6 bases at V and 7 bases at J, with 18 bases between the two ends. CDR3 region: CASRDLRDFGEKLFF. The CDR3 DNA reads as TGTGCCAGCAGAGACCTCAGGGACTTTGGTGAAAAACTGTTTTTT.

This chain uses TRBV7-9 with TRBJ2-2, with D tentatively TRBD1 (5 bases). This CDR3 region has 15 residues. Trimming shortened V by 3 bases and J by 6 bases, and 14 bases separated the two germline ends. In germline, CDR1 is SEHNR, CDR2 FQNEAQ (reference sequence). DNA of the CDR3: TGTGCCAGCAGCTTGTGGCCGGTAGGGGCCGGGGAGCTGTTTTTT. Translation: CASSLWPVGAGELFF.

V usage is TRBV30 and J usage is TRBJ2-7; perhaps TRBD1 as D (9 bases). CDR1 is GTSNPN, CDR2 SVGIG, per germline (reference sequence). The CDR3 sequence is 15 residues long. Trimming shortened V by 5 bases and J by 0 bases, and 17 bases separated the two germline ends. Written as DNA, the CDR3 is TGTGCCTGGGCGGGAGGACAGGGGTTCTCCTACGAGCAGTACTTC. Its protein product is CAWAGGQGFSYEQYF.

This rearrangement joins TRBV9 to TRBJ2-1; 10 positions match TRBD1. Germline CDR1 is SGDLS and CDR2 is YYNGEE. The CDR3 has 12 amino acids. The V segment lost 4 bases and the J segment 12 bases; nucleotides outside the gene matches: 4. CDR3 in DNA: TGTGCCAGCAGCTCGGGACAGGGGTGGCAGTTCTTC. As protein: CASSSGQGWQFF. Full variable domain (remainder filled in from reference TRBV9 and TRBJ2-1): DSGVTQTPKHLITATGQRVTLRCSPRSGDLSVYWYQQSLDQGLQFLIQYYNGEERAKGNILERFSAQQFPDLHSELNLSSLELGDSALYFCASSSGQGWQFFGPGTRLTVL.

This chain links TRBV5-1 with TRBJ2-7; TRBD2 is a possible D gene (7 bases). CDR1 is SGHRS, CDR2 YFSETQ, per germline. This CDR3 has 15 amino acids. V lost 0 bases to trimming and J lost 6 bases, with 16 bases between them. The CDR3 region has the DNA TGCGCCAGCAGCTTGGGGGAGTCAAGGGGGGGCGAGCAGTACTTC. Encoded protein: CASSLGESRGGEQYF. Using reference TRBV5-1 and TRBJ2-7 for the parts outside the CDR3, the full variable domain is KAGVTQTPRYLIKTRGQQVTLSCSPISGHRSVSWYQQTPGQGLQFLFEYFSETQRNKGNFPGRFSGRQFSNSRSEMNVSTLELGDSALYLCASSLGESRGGEQYFGPGTRLTVT.

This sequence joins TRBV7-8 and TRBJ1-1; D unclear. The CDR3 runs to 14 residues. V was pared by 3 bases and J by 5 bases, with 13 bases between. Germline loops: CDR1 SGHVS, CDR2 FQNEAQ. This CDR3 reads CASSFKSGKTEAFF. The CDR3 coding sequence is TGTGCCAGCAGCTTTAAATCGGGGAAAACTGAAGCTTTCTTT.

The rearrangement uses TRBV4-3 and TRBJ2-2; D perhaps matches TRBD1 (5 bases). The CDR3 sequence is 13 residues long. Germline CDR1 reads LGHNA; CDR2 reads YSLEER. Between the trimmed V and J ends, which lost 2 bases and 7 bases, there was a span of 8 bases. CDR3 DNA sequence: TGCGCCAGCAGCCAAAGGGGTGTCGGGGAGCTGTTTTTT. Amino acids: CASSQRGVGELFF.

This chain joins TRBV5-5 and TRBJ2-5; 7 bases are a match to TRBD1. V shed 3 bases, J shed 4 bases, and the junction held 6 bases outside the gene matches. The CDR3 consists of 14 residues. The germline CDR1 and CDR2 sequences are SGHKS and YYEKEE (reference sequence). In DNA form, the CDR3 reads TGTGCCAGCAGCTCGACCCGACAGGGAGAGACCCAGTACTTC. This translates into CASSSTRQGETQYF.

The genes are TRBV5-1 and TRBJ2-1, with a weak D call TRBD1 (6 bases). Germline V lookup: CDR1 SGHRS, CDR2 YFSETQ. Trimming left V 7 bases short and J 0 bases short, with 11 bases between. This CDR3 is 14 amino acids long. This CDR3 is CASGGDNSYNEQFF. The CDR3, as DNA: TGCGCCAGCGGTGGGGACAACTCCTACAATGAGCAGTTCTTC.

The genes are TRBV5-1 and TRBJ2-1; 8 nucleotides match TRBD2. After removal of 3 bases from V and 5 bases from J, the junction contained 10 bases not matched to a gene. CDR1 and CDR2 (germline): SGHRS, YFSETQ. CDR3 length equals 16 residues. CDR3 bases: TGCGCCAGCAGCTACCTCGTAGCGGGATTCGACAATGAGCAGTTCTTC. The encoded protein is CASSYLVAGFDNEQFF. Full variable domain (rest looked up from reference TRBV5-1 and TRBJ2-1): KAGVTQTPRYLIKTRGQQVTLSCSPISGHRSVSWYQQTPGQGLQFLFEYFSETQRNKGNFPGRFSGRQFSNSRSEMNVSTLELGDSALYLCASSYLVAGFDNEQFFGPGTRLTVL.

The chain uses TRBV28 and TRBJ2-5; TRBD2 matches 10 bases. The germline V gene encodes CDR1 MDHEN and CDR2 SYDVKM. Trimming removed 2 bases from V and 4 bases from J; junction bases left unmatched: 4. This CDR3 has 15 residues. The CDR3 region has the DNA TGTGCCAGCAGTTTACTGGCTAGCGGGAGAGAGACCCAGTACTTC. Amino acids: CASSLLASGRETQYF.

CDR3 DNA sequence: TGCGCCAGCTCTTTGTGGGCCACTGAAGCTTTCTTT. Its translation is CASSLWATEAFF. This chain connects TRBV10-2 to TRBJ1-1; D ambiguous. V shed 8 bases and J shed 4 bases, with 11 bases lying between them. This CDR3 comprises 12 residues. Germline V gene data show CDR1 as WSHSY and CDR2 as SAAADI.

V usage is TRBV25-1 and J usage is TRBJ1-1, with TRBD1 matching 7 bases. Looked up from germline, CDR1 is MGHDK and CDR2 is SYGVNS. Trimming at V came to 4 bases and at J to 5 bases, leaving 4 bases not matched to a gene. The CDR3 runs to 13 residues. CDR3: CASSGDSRTEAFF. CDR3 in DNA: TGTGCCAGCAGTGGGGACAGCAGGACTGAAGCTTTCTTT.

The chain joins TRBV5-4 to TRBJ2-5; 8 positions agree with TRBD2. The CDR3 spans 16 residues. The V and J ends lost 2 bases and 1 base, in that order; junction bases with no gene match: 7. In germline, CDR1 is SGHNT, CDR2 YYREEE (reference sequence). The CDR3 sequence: CASSFPIAGSQETQYF. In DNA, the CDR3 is TGTGCCAGCAGCTTTCCCATAGCGGGGTCCCAAGAGACCCAGTACTTC.

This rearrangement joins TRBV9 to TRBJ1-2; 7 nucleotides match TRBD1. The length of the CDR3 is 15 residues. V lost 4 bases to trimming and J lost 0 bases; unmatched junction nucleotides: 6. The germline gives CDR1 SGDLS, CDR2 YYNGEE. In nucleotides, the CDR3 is TGTGCCAGCAGCCCGAGACAGGGCACTAACTATGGCTACACCTTC. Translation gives CASSPRQGTNYGYTF.